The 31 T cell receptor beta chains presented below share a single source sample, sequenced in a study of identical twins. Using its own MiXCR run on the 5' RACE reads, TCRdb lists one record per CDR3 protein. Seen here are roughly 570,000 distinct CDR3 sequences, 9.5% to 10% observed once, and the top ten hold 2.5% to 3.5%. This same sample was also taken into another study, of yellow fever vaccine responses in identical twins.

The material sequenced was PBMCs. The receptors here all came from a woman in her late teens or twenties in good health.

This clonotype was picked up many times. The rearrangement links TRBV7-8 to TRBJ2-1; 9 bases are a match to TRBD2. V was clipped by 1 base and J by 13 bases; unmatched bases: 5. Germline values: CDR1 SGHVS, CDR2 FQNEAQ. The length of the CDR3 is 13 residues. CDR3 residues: CASSLVTGTSQFF. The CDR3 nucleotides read TGTGCCAGCAGCTTAGTTACTGGGACTAGCCAGTTCTTC.

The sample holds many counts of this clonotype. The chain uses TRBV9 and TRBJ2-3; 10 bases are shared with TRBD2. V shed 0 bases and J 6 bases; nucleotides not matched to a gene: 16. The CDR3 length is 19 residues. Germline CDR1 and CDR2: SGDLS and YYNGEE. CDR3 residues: CASSVVASSASGGWDTQYF. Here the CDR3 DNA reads TGTGCCAGCAGCGTAGTCGCGTCATCGGCTAGCGGGGGATGGGATACGCAGTATTTT.

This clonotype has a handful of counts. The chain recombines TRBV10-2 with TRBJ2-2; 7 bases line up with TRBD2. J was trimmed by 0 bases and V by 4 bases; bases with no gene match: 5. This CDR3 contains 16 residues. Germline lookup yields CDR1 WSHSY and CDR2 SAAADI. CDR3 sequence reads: CASSVPSGANTGELFF. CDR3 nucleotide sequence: TGCGCCAGCAGTGTCCCCAGCGGGGCGAACACCGGGGAGCTGTTTTTT.

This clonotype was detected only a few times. CDR3 sequence: CAWTGDGYTF. The DNA for the CDR3 is TGTGCCTGGACAGGGGACGGCTACACCTTC. The chain uses TRBV30 and TRBJ1-2, with TRBD1 as a possible D gene (6 bases). CDR1 is GTSNPN and CDR2 is SVGIG in the germline V gene (reference sequence). The CDR3 consists of 10 residues. V dropped 4 bases and J dropped 8 bases, with 8 bases sitting between them. Variable domain in full (rest from reference TRBV30 and TRBJ1-2): SQTIHQWPATLVQPVGSPLSLECTVEGTSNPNLYWYRQAAGRGLQLLFYSVGIGQISSEVPQNLSASRPQDRQFILSSKKLLLSDSGFYLCAWTGDGYTFGSGTRLTVV.

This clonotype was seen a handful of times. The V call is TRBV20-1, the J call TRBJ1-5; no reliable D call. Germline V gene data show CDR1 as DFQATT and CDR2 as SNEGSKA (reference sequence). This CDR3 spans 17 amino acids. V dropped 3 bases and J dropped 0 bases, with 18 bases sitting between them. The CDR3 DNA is TGCAGTGCTAGGTACCCCGGGATCCCTGATAGCAATCAGCCCCAGCATTTT. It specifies CSARYPGIPDSNQPQHF.

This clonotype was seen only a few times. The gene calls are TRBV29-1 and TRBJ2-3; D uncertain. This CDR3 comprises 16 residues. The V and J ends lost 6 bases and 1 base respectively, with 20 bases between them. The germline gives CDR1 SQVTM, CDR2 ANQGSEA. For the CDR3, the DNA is TGCAGCGTAGTGGGCCTACAGAGCAAACGCACAGATACGCAGTATTTT. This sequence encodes CSVVGLQSKRTDTQYF.

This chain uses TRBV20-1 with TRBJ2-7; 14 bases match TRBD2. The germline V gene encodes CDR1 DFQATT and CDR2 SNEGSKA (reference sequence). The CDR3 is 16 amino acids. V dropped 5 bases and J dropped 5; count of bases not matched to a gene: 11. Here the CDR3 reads CSAGRTSGGLIHEQYF. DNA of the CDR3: TGCAGTGCTGGCAGGACTAGCGGGGGGCTGATCCACGAGCAGTACTTC.

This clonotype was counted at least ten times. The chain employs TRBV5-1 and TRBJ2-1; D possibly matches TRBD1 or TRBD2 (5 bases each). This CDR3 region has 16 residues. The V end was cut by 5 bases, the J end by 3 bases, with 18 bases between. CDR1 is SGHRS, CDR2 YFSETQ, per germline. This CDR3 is CASSYGQGEIYNEQFF. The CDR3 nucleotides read TGCGCCAGCAGTTATGGACAAGGGGAGATCTACAATGAGCAGTTCTTC.

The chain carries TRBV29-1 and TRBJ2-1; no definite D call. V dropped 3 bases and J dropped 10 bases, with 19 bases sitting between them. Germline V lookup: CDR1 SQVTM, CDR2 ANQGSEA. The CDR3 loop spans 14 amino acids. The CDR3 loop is CSVDEVRYNEEQFF. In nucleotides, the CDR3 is TGCAGCGTTGATGAGGTCAGGTACAATGAAGAGCAGTTCTTC.

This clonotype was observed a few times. The CDR3 bases are TGTGCCAGCAGCTTACTCGGACTAGCCTCTTGGACCCAGTACTTC. It codes for CASSLLGLASWTQYF. V usage is TRBV7-9 and J usage is TRBJ2-5, with 8 bases matching TRBD2. The CDR3 has 15 residues. J lost 7 bases, V lost 2 bases, and 9 bases had no gene match. Looked up from germline, CDR1 is SEHNR and CDR2 is FQNEAQ (reference sequence).

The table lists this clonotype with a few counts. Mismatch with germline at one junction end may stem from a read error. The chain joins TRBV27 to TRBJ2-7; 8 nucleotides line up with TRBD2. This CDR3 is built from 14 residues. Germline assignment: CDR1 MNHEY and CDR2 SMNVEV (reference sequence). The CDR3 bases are TGTGCCAGCAGTCCAGCGGGAGTCGCGTACGAGAAGTACTTC. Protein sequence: CASSPAGVAYEKYF.

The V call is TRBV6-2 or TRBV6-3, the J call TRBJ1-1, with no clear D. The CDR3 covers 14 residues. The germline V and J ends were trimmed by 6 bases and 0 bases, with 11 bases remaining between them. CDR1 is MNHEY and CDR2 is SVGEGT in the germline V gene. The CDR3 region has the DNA TGTGCCAGCAGACCACAGATAATGAACACTGAAGCTTTCTTT. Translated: CASRPQIMNTEAFF.

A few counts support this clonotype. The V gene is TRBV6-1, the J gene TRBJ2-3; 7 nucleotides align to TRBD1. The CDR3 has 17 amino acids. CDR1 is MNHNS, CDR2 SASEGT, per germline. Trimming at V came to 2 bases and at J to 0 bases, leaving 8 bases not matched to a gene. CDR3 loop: CASSERQGRSSTDTQYF. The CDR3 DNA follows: TGTGCCAGCAGTGAAAGACAGGGCCGATCTAGCACAGATACGCAGTATTTT.

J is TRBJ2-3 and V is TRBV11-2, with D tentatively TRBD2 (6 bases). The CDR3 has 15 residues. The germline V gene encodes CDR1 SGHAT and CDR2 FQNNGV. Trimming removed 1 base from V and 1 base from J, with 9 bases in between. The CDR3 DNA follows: TGTGCCAGCAGCTTAGTATCTAGCGGCACAGATACGCAGTATTTT. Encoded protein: CASSLVSSGTDTQYF.

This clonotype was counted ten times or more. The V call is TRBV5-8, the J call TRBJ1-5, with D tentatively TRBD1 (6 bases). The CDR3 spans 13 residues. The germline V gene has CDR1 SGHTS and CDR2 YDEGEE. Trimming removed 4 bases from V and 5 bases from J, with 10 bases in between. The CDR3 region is CASSPDRYQPQHF. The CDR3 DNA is TGTGCCAGCAGCCCGGACAGATATCAGCCCCAGCATTTT.

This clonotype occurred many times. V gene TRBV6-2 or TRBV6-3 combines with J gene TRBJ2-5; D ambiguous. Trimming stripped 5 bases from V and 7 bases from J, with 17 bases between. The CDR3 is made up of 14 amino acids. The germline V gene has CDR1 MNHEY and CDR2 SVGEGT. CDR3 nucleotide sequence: TGTGCCAGCAGTCTACCGGCGGTAGGAGTGACCCAGTACTTC. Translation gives CASSLPAVGVTQYF.

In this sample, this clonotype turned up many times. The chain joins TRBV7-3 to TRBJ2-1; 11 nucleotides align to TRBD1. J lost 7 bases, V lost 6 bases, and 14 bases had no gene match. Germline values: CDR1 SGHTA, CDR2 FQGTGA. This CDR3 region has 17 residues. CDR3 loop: CASRLTTPGQGVNEQFF. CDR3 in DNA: TGTGCCAGCAGGCTAACCACCCCGGGACAGGGGGTTAATGAGCAGTTCTTC.

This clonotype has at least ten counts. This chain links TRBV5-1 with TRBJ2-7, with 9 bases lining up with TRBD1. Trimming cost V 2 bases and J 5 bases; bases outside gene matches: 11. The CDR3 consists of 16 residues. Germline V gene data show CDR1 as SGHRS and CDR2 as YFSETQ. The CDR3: CASSLDSGTGSNEQYF. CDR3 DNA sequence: TGCGCCAGCAGCTTAGACTCCGGGACAGGGTCCAACGAGCAGTACTTC.

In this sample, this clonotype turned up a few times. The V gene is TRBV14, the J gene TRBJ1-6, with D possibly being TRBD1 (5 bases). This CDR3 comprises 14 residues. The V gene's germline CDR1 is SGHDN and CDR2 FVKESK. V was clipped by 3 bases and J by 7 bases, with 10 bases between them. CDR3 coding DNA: TGTGCCAGCAGCCAGGGGGGAGGCAATTCACCCCTCCACTTT. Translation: CASSQGGGNSPLHF.

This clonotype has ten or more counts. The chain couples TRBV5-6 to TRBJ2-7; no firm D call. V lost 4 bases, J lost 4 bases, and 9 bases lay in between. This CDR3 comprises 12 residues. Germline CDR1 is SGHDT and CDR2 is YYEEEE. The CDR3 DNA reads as TGTGCCAGCAGCGGCTTGGGGTACGAGCAGTACTTC. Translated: CASSGLGYEQYF.

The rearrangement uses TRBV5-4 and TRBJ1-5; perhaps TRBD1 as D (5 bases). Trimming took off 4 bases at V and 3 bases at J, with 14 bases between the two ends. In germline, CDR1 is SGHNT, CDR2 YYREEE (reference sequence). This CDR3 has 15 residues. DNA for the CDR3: TGTGCCAGCAGCCCGGGTGGGGGGAACAATCAGCCCCAGCATTTT. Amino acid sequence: CASSPGGGNNQPQHF.

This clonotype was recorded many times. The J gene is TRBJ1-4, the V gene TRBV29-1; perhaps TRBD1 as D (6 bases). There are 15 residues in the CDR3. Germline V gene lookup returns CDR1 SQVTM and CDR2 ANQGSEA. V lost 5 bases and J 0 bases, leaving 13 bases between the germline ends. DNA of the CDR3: TGCAGCGTTCAAGGGGGGTCCTCAACTAATGAAAAACTGTTTTTT. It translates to CSVQGGSSTNEKLFF.

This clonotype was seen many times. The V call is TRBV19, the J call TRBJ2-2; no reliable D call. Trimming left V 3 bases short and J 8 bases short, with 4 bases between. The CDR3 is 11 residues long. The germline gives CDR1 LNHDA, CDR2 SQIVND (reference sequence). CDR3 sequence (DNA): TGTGCCAGTAGTATGTGGGGGGAGCTGTTTTTT. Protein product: CASSMWGELFF. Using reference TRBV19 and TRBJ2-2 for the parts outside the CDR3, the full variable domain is DGGITQSPKYLFRKEGQNVTLSCEQNLNHDAMYWYRQDPGQGLRLIYYSQIVNDFQKGDIAEGYSVSREKKESFPLTVTSAQKNPTAFYLCASSMWGELFFGEGSRLTVL.

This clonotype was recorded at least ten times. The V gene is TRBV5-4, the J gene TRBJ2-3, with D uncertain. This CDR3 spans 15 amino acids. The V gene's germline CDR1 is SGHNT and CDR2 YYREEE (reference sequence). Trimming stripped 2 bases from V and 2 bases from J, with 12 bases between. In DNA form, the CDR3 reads TGTGCCAGCAGCTTACGCCGACCGACCACAGATACGCAGTATTTT. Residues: CASSLRRPTTDTQYF.

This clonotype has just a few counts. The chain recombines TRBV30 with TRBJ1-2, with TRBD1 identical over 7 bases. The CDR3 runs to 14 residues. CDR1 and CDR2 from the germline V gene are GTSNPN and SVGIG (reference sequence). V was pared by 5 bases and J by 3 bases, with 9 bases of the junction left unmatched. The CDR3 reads CAWGQETSDYGYTF. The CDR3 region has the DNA TGTGCCTGGGGACAGGAAACATCGGACTATGGCTACACCTTC.

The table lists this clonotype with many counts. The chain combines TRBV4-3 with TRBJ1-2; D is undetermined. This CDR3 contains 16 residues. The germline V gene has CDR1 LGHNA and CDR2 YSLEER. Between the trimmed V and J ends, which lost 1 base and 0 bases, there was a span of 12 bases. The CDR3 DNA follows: TGCGCCAGCAGCCAAGCCCGAGGTAAAACTAACTATGGCTACACCTTC. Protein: CASSQARGKTNYGYTF.

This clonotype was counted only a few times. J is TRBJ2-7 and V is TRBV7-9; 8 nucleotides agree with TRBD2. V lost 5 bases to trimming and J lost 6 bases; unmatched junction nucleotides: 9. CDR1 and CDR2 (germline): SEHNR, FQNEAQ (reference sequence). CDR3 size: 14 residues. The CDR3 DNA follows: TGTGCCAGCAGCCCACCGGGACTAGGACTCGAGCAGTACTTC. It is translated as CASSPPGLGLEQYF.

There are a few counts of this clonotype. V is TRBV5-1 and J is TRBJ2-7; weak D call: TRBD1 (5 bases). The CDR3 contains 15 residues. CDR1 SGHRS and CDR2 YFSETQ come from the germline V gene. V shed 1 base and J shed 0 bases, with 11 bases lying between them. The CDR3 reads CASSLIATGSYEQYF. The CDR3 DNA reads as TGCGCCAGCAGCTTGATAGCTACAGGCTCCTACGAGCAGTACTTC.

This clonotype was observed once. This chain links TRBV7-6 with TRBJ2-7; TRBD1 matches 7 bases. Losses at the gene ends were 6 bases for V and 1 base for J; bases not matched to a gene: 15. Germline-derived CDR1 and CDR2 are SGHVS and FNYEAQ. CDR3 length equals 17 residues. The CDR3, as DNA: TGTGCCAGCAGTTCCCCCTGGACAGGTTCGTCTTCCTACGAGCAGTACTTC. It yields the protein CASSSPWTGSSSYEQYF.

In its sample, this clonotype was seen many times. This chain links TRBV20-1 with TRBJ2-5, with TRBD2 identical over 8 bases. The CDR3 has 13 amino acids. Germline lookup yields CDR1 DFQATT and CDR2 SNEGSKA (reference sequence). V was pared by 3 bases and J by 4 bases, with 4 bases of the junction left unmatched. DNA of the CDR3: TGCAGTGCTAGGGGAGCGGGAGTAGAGACCCAGTACTTC. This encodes CSARGAGVETQYF.

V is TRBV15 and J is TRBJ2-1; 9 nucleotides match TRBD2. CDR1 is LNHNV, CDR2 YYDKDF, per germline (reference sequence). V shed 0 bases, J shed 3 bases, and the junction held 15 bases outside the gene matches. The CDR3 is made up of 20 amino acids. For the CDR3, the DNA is TGTGCCACCAGCAGAGATCGGGGTTTAGCGGGAGCGCTCCACTACAATGAGCAGTTCTTC. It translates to CATSRDRGLAGALHYNEQFF.